The 30 T cell receptor beta chains in this list originate from one sample, sequenced in a study of blood T cell repertoires in COVID-19. TCRdb's copy holds only in-frame clones and misses some; the assay was immunoSEQ multiplex PCR. The table has 130,000 or so clones, 70% to 90% seen once; the top ten hold approximately 2%. The sequenced material came from peripheral blood. The receptors here all came from a man between 65 and 85 years old with active COVID-19.

A single count supports this clone. CDR3 amino acids: CASSLGGQGNTEAFF. For the CDR3, the DNA is TGCGCCAGCAGCTTGGGGGGACAGGGAAACACTGAAGCTTTCTTT. This sequence joins TRBV5-1 and TRBJ1-1; 9 nucleotides match TRBD1. Per the germline V gene, CDR1 is SGHRS and CDR2 is YFSETQ. This CDR3 is built from 15 residues. V was pared by 0 bases and J by 2 bases, with 2 bases of the junction left unmatched.

The chain links TRBV7-9 to TRBJ2-7; the D is unclear. The CDR3 length is 11 residues. V shed 8 bases and J shed 3 bases, with 8 bases lying between them. The V gene's germline CDR1 is SEHNR and CDR2 FQNEAQ (reference sequence). The CDR3 DNA reads TGTGCCAGCGGCTCAGTCTACGAGCAGTACTTC. Residues: CASGSVYEQYF.

This clone was seen ten or more times. This chain links TRBV7-2 with TRBJ2-1, with 11 bases that match TRBD2. CDR1 and CDR2 (germline): SGHTA, FQGNSA. The V and J ends lost 8 bases and 8 bases, in that order; junction bases with no gene match: 5. The CDR3 extends over 13 amino acids. The CDR3 bases are TGTGCCAGCTTAGCGGGAGGGTCGGATGAGCAGTTCTTC. This codes for CASLAGGSDEQFF.

This clone was seen just once. The rearrangement uses TRBV6-4 and TRBJ2-1; 8 bases agree with TRBD2. Germline loops: CDR1 MRHNA, CDR2 SNTAGT. With V trimmed by 4 bases and J by 9 bases, 11 bases remained unmatched. This CDR3 has 15 residues. This chain's CDR3 is CASSVQASGSLEQFF. The CDR3 DNA follows: TGTGCCAGCAGTGTCCAGGCTAGCGGGTCCCTTGAGCAGTTCTTC.

This sequence joins TRBV7-3 and TRBJ2-3; 7 nucleotides match TRBD1. The CDR3 is 15 residues long. Trimming took 1 base from V and 5 from J; bases not matched to a gene: 6. Germline-derived CDR1 and CDR2 are SGHTA and FQGTGA. CDR3 coding DNA: TGTGCCAGCAGCTTAAGCACAGGGGAAGAAGATACGCAGTATTTT. Its translation is CASSLSTGEEDTQYF.

This clone occurred a few times. V usage is TRBV7-2 and J usage is TRBJ2-7; 7 nucleotides agree with TRBD2. V shed 0 bases and J 1 base; nucleotides not matched to a gene: 3. The CDR3 sequence is 15 residues long. Germline CDR1 and CDR2: SGHTA and FQGNSA. CDR3: CASSLAASGSYEQYF. DNA of the CDR3: TGTGCCAGCAGCTTAGCGGCTAGCGGATCCTACGAGCAGTACTTC.

This clone was found once. The chain carries TRBV11-3 and TRBJ2-5; D unresolved. Germline CDR1 SGHNT, CDR2 YENEEA. The CDR3 sequence is 15 residues long. Between the trimmed V and J ends, which lost 1 base and 2 bases, there was a span of 11 bases. CDR3 region: CASSLGSAVQETQYF. CDR3 sequence (DNA): TGTGCCAGCAGCTTAGGGAGCGCGGTACAAGAGACCCAGTACTTC.

This clone has a handful of counts. The chain is built from TRBV28 and TRBJ2-7; 10 bases fit TRBD2. The CDR3 loop spans 15 amino acids. Per germline, CDR1 MDHEN and CDR2 SYDVKM. V lost 7 bases and J lost 3; bases outside the gene matches: 9. The CDR3 region is CASTDGTSGNYEQYF. In DNA, the CDR3 is TGTGCCAGCACCGATGGAACTAGCGGGAACTACGAGCAGTACTTC.

This chain joins TRBV7-9 and TRBJ2-7; D uncertain. This CDR3 region has 12 residues. Germline-derived CDR1 and CDR2 are SEHNR and FQNEAQ (reference sequence). V was trimmed by 5 bases and J by 0 bases, leaving 5 bases between them. CDR3 protein: CASSPTSYEQYF. The DNA of the CDR3 is TGTGCCAGCAGCCCTACCTCCTACGAGCAGTACTTC.

CDR3 loop: CASSQEAGKAYNEQFF. As DNA, the CDR3 is TGTGCCAGCAGCCAAGAAGCGGGTAAGGCATACAATGAGCAGTTCTTC. The chain employs TRBV3-1 (or the pseudogene TRBV3-2) and TRBJ2-1, with a weak D call TRBD2 (6 bases). The CDR3 extends over 16 amino acids. Germline V gives CDR1 LGHDT, CDR2 YNNKEL (reference sequence). The V gene lost 0 bases and the J gene lost 4 bases, with 13 bases spanning the gap.

The chain joins TRBV3-1 (or the pseudogene TRBV3-2) to TRBJ2-1, with 7 bases lining up with TRBD1. The germline V gene encodes CDR1 LGHDT and CDR2 YNNKEL (reference sequence). V trimming: 7 bases; J trimming: 7 bases; junction bases outside the gene matches: 10. The CDR3 sequence is 14 residues long. The CDR3 nucleotides read TGTGCCAGCACTTCACAGGGGATCAGGAATGAGCAGTTCTTC. This gives the protein CASTSQGIRNEQFF.

The rearrangement joins TRBV9 to TRBJ2-5, with 9 bases that match TRBD1. With 1 base clipped from V and 2 bases from J, the junction kept 6 bases outside the gene matches. Germline-derived CDR1 and CDR2 are SGDLS and YYNGEE. This CDR3 has 16 amino acids. As DNA, the CDR3 is TGTGCCAGCAGCGTAACAGGGACAGGGCAACAAGAGACCCAGTACTTC. Its protein product is CASSVTGTGQQETQYF.

This chain links TRBV6-5 with TRBJ2-3; TRBD1 matches at 7 bases. The CDR3 extends over 14 amino acids. The ends lost 5 bases at V and 5 bases at J; junction bases unmatched: 7. Looked up from germline, CDR1 is MNHEY and CDR2 is SVGAGI. CDR3 sequence (DNA): TGTGCCAGCAGTATAGACAGGGTTCTAGATACGCAGTATTTT. This codes for CASSIDRVLDTQYF.

The chain has TRBV27 and TRBJ2-1, with TRBD1 as a possible D gene (6 bases). The length of the CDR3 is 14 residues. Germline V gene sequence: CDR1 MNHEY, CDR2 SMNVEV (reference sequence). V lost 5 bases to trimming and J lost 2 bases, with 10 bases between them. Written as DNA, the CDR3 is TGTGCCAGCAGTGCCGGGACACCCTACAATGAGCAGTTCTTC. Its protein is CASSAGTPYNEQFF.

The chain is built from TRBV28 and TRBJ2-2; 12 bases are a match to TRBD1. Trimming removed 6 bases from V and 7 bases from J; junction bases left unmatched: 12. This CDR3 is built from 17 residues. CDR1 is MDHEN, CDR2 SYDVKM, per germline. The CDR3 sequence is CASSPSGTGGLFGELFF. DNA of the CDR3: TGTGCCAGCAGCCCCAGCGGGACAGGGGGCCTTTTCGGGGAGCTGTTTTTT.

The chain has TRBV11-2 and TRBJ2-1; 9 nucleotides agree with TRBD1. V lost 5 bases and J lost 7; bases outside the gene matches: 9. CDR3 length: 15 residues. CDR1 is SGHAT and CDR2 is FQNNGV in the germline V gene. The CDR3 sequence is CASSQTQGARNEQFF. The CDR3 DNA sequence: TGTGCCAGCAGCCAAACACAGGGGGCGAGGAATGAGCAGTTCTTC.

The chain is built from TRBV11-2 and TRBJ2-7; D ambiguous. V lost 1 base and J 3 bases, leaving 13 bases between the germline ends. CDR1 SGHAT and CDR2 FQNNGV come from the germline V gene. The CDR3 is made up of 15 amino acids. CDR3 protein: CASSLAGALVYEQYF. The CDR3 DNA sequence: TGTGCCAGCAGCTTAGCCGGAGCCCTCGTCTACGAGCAGTACTTC.

The chain combines TRBV5-1 with TRBJ2-2; tentative D call: TRBD1 (6 bases). Looked up from germline, CDR1 is SGHRS and CDR2 is YFSETQ. V lost 1 base and J lost 0, with 7 bases in between. This CDR3 has 15 amino acids. In DNA form, the CDR3 reads TGCGCCAGCAGCTTGCAGGGGCCGAACACCGGGGAGCTGTTTTTT. Protein sequence: CASSLQGPNTGELFF.

The rearrangement joins TRBV9 to TRBJ2-7; possible D gene TRBD1, 5 bases. Germline V CDR1 and CDR2: SGDLS, YYNGEE. V was clipped by 0 bases and J by 2 bases, with 12 bases between them. This CDR3 is 15 amino acids long. The DNA for the CDR3 is TGTGCCAGCAGCGTAGATCAGGGATCCCCCTACGAGCAGTACTTC. The encoded protein is CASSVDQGSPYEQYF.

The chain links TRBV5-1 to TRBJ2-5; 12 bases fit TRBD2. The V segment lost 5 bases and the J segment 5 bases; nucleotides outside the gene matches: 4. CDR1 and CDR2 from the germline V gene are SGHRS and YFSETQ. The CDR3 spans 14 residues. The CDR3 bases are TGCGCCAGCAGGACTAGCGGGAGAGGGGAGACCCAGTACTTC. Translation gives CASRTSGRGETQYF. The full variable domain, with the rest looked up from reference TRBV5-1 and TRBJ2-5, is KAGVTQTPRYLIKTRGQQVTLSCSPISGHRSVSWYQQTPGQGLQFLFEYFSETQRNKGNFPGRFSGRQFSNSRSEMNVSTLELGDSALYLCASRTSGRGETQYFGPGTRLLVL.

V usage is TRBV28 and J usage is TRBJ1-2; weak D call: TRBD1 (6 bases). Germline V lookup: CDR1 MDHEN, CDR2 SYDVKM. The CDR3 runs to 13 residues. Trimming cost V 7 bases and J 8 bases, with 17 bases left between them. The CDR3 coding sequence is TGTGCCAGCACCCGGACAGACCACAAAGGCTACACCTTC. Translation: CASTRTDHKGYTF.

The gene calls are TRBV5-1 and TRBJ2-2; 8 positions match TRBD1. The ends lost 4 bases at V and 0 bases at J; junction bases unmatched: 5. Per germline, CDR1 SGHRS and CDR2 YFSETQ. CDR3 size: 16 residues. CDR3 in amino acids: CASSLDRASNTGELFF. In nucleotides, the CDR3 is TGCGCCAGCAGCCTGGACAGGGCCTCGAACACCGGGGAGCTGTTTTTT.

Comments on this clone: Additional DNA sequences in this sample encode the identical CDR3. Here the CDR3 reads CASSPPEGETQYF. The DNA for the CDR3 is TGTGCCAGCAGCCCACCGGAGGGGGAGACCCAGTACTTC. V gene TRBV12-3 or TRBV12-4 combines with J gene TRBJ2-5; a possible D gene is TRBD2 (6 bases). This CDR3 contains 13 residues. Trimming removed 6 bases at V and 5 bases at J, with 13 bases between.

This clone was seen just once. This chain links TRBV2 with TRBJ1-1; a weak D match, TRBD1 (6 bases). V dropped 0 bases and J dropped 4 bases, with 9 bases sitting between them. The CDR3 has 14 amino acids. CDR1 and CDR2 (germline): SNHLY, FYNNEI. Written as DNA, the CDR3 is TGTGCCAGCAGTGAAGCGGGGGGGCCCACTGAAGCTTTCTTT. Translated, it gives CASSEAGGPTEAFF.

This rearrangement joins TRBV4-2 to TRBJ2-3; D unclear. Germline-derived CDR1 and CDR2 are LGHNA and YNFKEQ. V was pared by 8 bases and J by 1 base, with 10 bases between. The CDR3 is made up of 13 amino acids. The CDR3 bases are TGTGCCAGCGGAGAGCGACGCACAGATACGCAGTATTTT. This encodes CASGERRTDTQYF.

About this clone itself: Other DNA sequences in the sample encode the same CDR3. The chain couples TRBV27 to TRBJ2-1; TRBD2 matches at 8 bases. After removal of 3 bases from V and 0 bases from J, the junction contained 1 base not matched to a gene. The CDR3 contains 15 residues. CDR1 and CDR2 (germline): MNHEY, SMNVEV (reference sequence). The CDR3 DNA is TGTGCCAGCAGTTTCAGCGGGAGCTCCTACAATGAGCAGTTCTTC. Translating gives CASSFSGSSYNEQFF.

The DNA for the CDR3 is TGTGCCAGCAGCCAAGATCGGCAGGTCGGAAGCTCTGGGGCCAACGTCCTGACTTTC. Protein: CASSQDRQVGSSGANVLTF. The rearrangement links TRBV3-1 (or the pseudogene TRBV3-2) to TRBJ2-6, with no clear D. The germline gives CDR1 LGHDT, CDR2 YNNKEL (reference sequence). The V and J ends lost 0 bases and 0 bases respectively, with 15 bases between them. The CDR3 is 19 residues long.

The chain carries TRBV29-1 and TRBJ1-2, with 7 nucleotides matching TRBD1. CDR1 is SQVTM and CDR2 is ANQGSEA in the germline V gene. The CDR3 is 13 residues long. The junction had 3 bases not matched to a gene; V was cut back by 5 bases and J by 0 bases. The CDR3 bases are TGCAGCGTTCGGGACAGAGCTAACTATGGCTACACCTTC. Translation: CSVRDRANYGYTF.

V usage is TRBV11-1 and J usage is TRBJ2-3; 7 bases line up with TRBD1. Germline V gene lookup returns CDR1 SGHAT and CDR2 FQDESV (reference sequence). The CDR3 length is 15 residues. V lost 3 bases to trimming and J lost 6 bases; unmatched junction nucleotides: 9. The CDR3 coding sequence is TGTGCCAGCAGCTTCGGGACAGCCTCGGGGGATACGCAGTATTTT. Translation: CASSFGTASGDTQYF.

This clone was counted a few times. The chain is built from TRBV19 and TRBJ2-7, with D perhaps matching TRBD1 (6 bases). CDR3 length: 16 amino acids. Germline V lookup: CDR1 LNHDA, CDR2 SQIVND (reference sequence). V was pared by 6 bases and J by 1 base, with 19 bases between. Written as DNA, the CDR3 is TGTGCCAGTAGCCCTTTGGGGGCGGTTGTATCCTACGAGCAGTACTTC. Protein sequence: CASSPLGAVVSYEQYF.